The rows below give T cell receptor beta chains drawn from one sample of a study of cytomegalovirus exposure and HLA in healthy donors. Sequencing used immunoSEQ multiplex PCR; TCRdb keeps in-frame clones, though not all of them. The sample carries around 130,000 clones, 81% recorded once. Material: PBMCs. These receptors all stem from a man younger than 35 in good health and CMV-seronegative. Both conserved end residues are part of each CDR3. D genes are given only for firm matches. Where a row states a size, it is once, few, many or the class of an expanded clone; other rows omit it.

CDR3nt: TGTGCCAGCAGTTCGCGGACTAGCGGGACCGGGGAGCTGTTTTTT
CDR3aa: CASSSRTSGTGELFF
d_gene: TRBD2
v_gene: TRBV27
j_gene: TRBJ2-2
abundance: NA

CDR3nt: TGTGCCAGCAGATACAGGGGGGGACAGGGAATGAGGGAAAACACCGGGGAGCTGTTTTTT
CDR3aa: CASRYRGGQGMRENTGELFF
d_gene: TRBD1
v_gene: TRBV2
j_gene: TRBJ2-2
abundance: NA

CDR3nt: TGTGCCAGCAGTTACCCCAGTCTCACAGATACGCAGTATTTT
CDR3aa: CASSYPSLTDTQYF
d_gene: NA
v_gene: TRBV6-6
j_gene: TRBJ2-3
abundance: NA

CDR3nt: TGTGCCAGCAGTGAAACAAACACTGAAGCTTTCTTT
CDR3aa: CASSETNTEAFF
d_gene: NA
v_gene: TRBV25-1
j_gene: TRBJ1-1
abundance: NA

CDR3nt: TGTGCCAGCAGCTCCTACAGGGGCATGGGTGAAAAACTGTTTTTT
CDR3aa: CASSSYRGMGEKLFF
d_gene: TRBD1
v_gene: TRBV13
j_gene: TRBJ1-4
abundance: NA

CDR3nt: TGTGCCAGCAGCCACGGTTACGAGCAGTACTTC
CDR3aa: CASSHGYEQYF
d_gene: NA
v_gene: TRBV14
j_gene: TRBJ2-7
abundance: NA

CDR3nt: TGTGCCAGTAGGACGTACTACGAAAATTCACCCCTCCACTTT
CDR3aa: CASRTYYENSPLHF
d_gene: NA
v_gene: TRBV19
j_gene: TRBJ1-6
abundance: few

CDR3nt: TGTGCCTGGAGAGACGGGTACACTGAAGCTTTCTTT
CDR3aa: CAWRDGYTEAFF
d_gene: NA
v_gene: TRBV30
j_gene: TRBJ1-1
abundance: NA

CDR3nt: TGCGCCAGCCATAGGGCGGGGGGGAACAATGAGCAGTTCTTC
CDR3aa: CASHRAGGNNEQFF
d_gene: TRBD2
v_gene: TRBV4-1
j_gene: TRBJ2-1
abundance: few

CDR3nt: TGTGCCAGTACCCGCATCCCCCCCGGGACAGGGCGCAACTATGGCTACACCTTC
CDR3aa: CASTRIPPGTGRNYGYTF
d_gene: TRBD1
v_gene: TRBV19
j_gene: TRBJ1-2
abundance: NA

CDR3nt: TGTGCCTGGAGATCAGGACTTAAAACTGAAGCTTTCTTT
CDR3aa: CAWRSGLKTEAFF
d_gene: NA
v_gene: TRBV30
j_gene: TRBJ1-1
abundance: NA

CDR3nt: TGTGCCAGCAGCTTAGCGGGGGCCGTGAATGAGCAGTTCTTC
CDR3aa: CASSLAGAVNEQFF
d_gene: NA
v_gene: TRBV7-3
j_gene: TRBJ2-1
abundance: NA

CDR3nt: TGTGCCACGCTAGCGGGGTTATCCTACAATGAGCAGTTCTTC
CDR3aa: CATLAGLSYNEQFF
d_gene: TRBD2
v_gene: TRBV6-5
j_gene: TRBJ2-1
abundance: NA

CDR3nt: TGCGCCAGCAGCCAAGATCGTTGGGCCGGAAACACCATATATTTT
CDR3aa: CASSQDRWAGNTIYF
d_gene: NA
v_gene: TRBV4-3
j_gene: TRBJ1-3
abundance: NA

CDR3nt: TGTGCCAGCAGTTCCGCCATTGCGGGGCACGAGCAGTACTTC
CDR3aa: CASSSAIAGHEQYF
d_gene: NA
v_gene: TRBV6-6
j_gene: TRBJ2-7
abundance: NA

CDR3nt: TGCGCCAGCAGCCGGGGAGCGGGGGGAAACACCGGGGAGCTGTTTTTT
CDR3aa: CASSRGAGGNTGELFF
d_gene: TRBD2
v_gene: TRBV5-1
j_gene: TRBJ2-2
abundance: NA

CDR3nt: TGTGCCAGTACCCCCGAGGGTCAGGGGCTCTATCAGCCCCAGCATTTT
CDR3aa: CASTPEGQGLYQPQHF
d_gene: NA
v_gene: TRBV19
j_gene: TRBJ1-5
abundance: once

CDR3nt: TGTGCCAGCAGCTTACGCAGGGTCGGTCAGGGCGACTCTGGAAACACCATATATTTT
CDR3aa: CASSLRRVGQGDSGNTIYF
d_gene: NA
v_gene: TRBV7-2
j_gene: TRBJ1-3
abundance: NA

CDR3nt: TGTGCCAGCAGCTTCCCCGGGACAGGGTGGCCCGGGGAGCTGTTTTTT
CDR3aa: CASSFPGTGWPGELFF
d_gene: TRBD1
v_gene: TRBV5-4
j_gene: TRBJ2-2
abundance: NA

CDR3nt: TGTGCCACCAGCATTCAGGGATTTGTAAATCAGCCCCAGCATTTT
CDR3aa: CATSIQGFVNQPQHF
d_gene: NA
v_gene: TRBV15
j_gene: TRBJ1-5
abundance: NA

CDR3nt: TGTGCCAGCAGCGCGGCCTACTCTGGAAACACCATATATTTT
CDR3aa: CASSAAYSGNTIYF
d_gene: NA
v_gene: TRBV7-8
j_gene: TRBJ1-3
abundance: NA

CDR3nt: TGCGCCAGCAGCCAAGGGCACGCAGATACGCAGTATTTT
CDR3aa: CASSQGHADTQYF
d_gene: NA
v_gene: TRBV4-3
j_gene: TRBJ2-3
abundance: NA

CDR3nt: TGTGCCAGCAGCCCCAGGGGGCACGATGAGCAGTTCTTC
CDR3aa: CASSPRGHDEQFF
d_gene: TRBD1
v_gene: TRBV14
j_gene: TRBJ2-1
abundance: NA

CDR3nt: TGTGCCAGCAGCTTAGTTGCAGGGACAAGGGTTGTGGGTCAGCCCCAGCATTTT
CDR3aa: CASSLVAGTRVVGQPQHF
d_gene: NA
v_gene: TRBV7-8
j_gene: TRBJ1-5
abundance: NA

CDR3nt: TGTGCCAGCAGTGAAGGACAGGCCACAGATACGCAGTATTTT
CDR3aa: CASSEGQATDTQYF
d_gene: TRBD1
v_gene: TRBV6-4
j_gene: TRBJ2-3
abundance: NA

CDR3nt: TGTGCCAGCAGATACAGGACATGGAATGAGCAGTTCTTC
CDR3aa: CASRYRTWNEQFF
d_gene: NA
v_gene: TRBV11-2
j_gene: TRBJ2-1
abundance: NA

CDR3nt: TGTGCCAGCGGGGACAGTCTGGGCCCCCAGCATTTT
CDR3aa: CASGDSLGPQHF
d_gene: TRBD1
v_gene: TRBV2
j_gene: TRBJ1-5
abundance: NA

CDR3nt: TGCGCCAGCAGCCAAGACCCGACTCAAGGCTACGAGCAGTACTTC
CDR3aa: CASSQDPTQGYEQYF
d_gene: NA
v_gene: TRBV4-1
j_gene: TRBJ2-7
abundance: NA

CDR3nt: TGTGCAAGAAGGCCGCCCGGGACTAGCGGGGGGGATTCCTACAATGAGCAGTTCTTC
CDR3aa: CARRPPGTSGGDSYNEQFF
d_gene: TRBD2
v_gene: TRBV2
j_gene: TRBJ2-1
abundance: NA